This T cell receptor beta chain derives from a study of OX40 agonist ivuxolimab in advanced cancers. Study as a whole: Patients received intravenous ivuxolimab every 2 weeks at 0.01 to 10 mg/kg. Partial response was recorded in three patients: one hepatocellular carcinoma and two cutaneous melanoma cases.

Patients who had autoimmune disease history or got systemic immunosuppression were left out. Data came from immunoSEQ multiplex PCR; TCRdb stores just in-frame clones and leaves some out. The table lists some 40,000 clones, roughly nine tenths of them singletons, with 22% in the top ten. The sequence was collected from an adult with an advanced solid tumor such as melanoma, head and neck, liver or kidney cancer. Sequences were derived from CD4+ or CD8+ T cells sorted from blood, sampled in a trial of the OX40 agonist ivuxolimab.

The CDR3 DNA sequence: TGTGCCAGCAGTTACTCCCACCGTGGGGAGCAGTTCTTC. Its protein is CASSYSHRGEQFF. This chain links TRBV6-5 with TRBJ2-1, with D unclear. V lost 0 bases to trimming and J lost 10 bases, with 10 bases between them. The germline V gene encodes CDR1 MNHEY and CDR2 SVGAGI. This CDR3 has 13 amino acids.